The rows below give T cell receptor beta chains drawn from one sample of a study of blood T cell repertoires in COVID-19. TCRdb's table, derived via immunoSEQ multiplex PCR, lists solely in-frame clones and lacks some. The profile covers a few hundred thousand clones, with around 91% appearing a single time and over 9% taken by the ten largest. Sequencing was done on a sample of PBMCs or T cells enriched from blood (not recorded which). The receptors shown here come from a woman aged 40 to 50 who had recovered from COVID-19. CDR3s include the opening cysteine and the closing phenylalanine or tryptophan. The order of the fields is D gene, V gene, clone size, J gene, CDR3 DNA, CDR3 protein. A D gene is named only where the DNA matches it firmly. The listing skips clone size in some rows; elsewhere it reads once, few, many or a size class.

>TRBD1|TRBV28|NA|TRBJ1-4
TGTGCCAGCATCCCGACAGGGCTGGGTGAAAAACTGTTTTTT
CASIPTGLGEKLFF
>TRBD1|TRBV5-4|once|TRBJ1-1
TGTGCCAGCAGCCTCCGGGACAGGGAGTACACTGAAGCTTTCTTT
CASSLRDREYTEAFF
>TRBD1|TRBV23-1|NA|TRBJ1-2
TGCGCCAGCAGTCAATCCGAAATCCGGGACAGGAAAGGATACGGCTACACCTTC
CASSQSEIRDRKGYGYTF
>NA|TRBV6-2/TRBV6-3|NA|TRBJ1-3
TGTGCCAGCAGTTACTCGACGGGTGGAAACACCATATATTTT
CASSYSTGGNTIYF
>NA|TRBV30|NA|TRBJ2-5
TGTGCCTGGAGCCCGTCCGGGGATTACCAAGAGACCCAGTACTTC
CAWSPSGDYQETQYF
>TRBD1|TRBV18|NA|TRBJ2-7
TGTGCCAGCTCCACGACAGGGGGGAACTACGAGCAGTACTTC
CASSTTGGNYEQYF
>NA|TRBV28|NA|TRBJ1-2
TGTGCCAGCAGTTCCGCCCTGGGCGGGGGCCTAGGCTACACCTTC
CASSSALGGGLGYTF
>TRBD1|TRBV14|once|TRBJ2-1
TGTGCCAGCAGCCTCGTCCCGGGACAGTTCGAGCAGTTCTTC
CASSLVPGQFEQFF
>NA|TRBV12-3/TRBV12-4|once|TRBJ1-5
TGTGCCAGCAGTTTAGCGCCAGGGCCCCAGCATTTT
CASSLAPGPQHF
>TRBD2|TRBV5-7|NA|TRBJ2-3
TGTGCCAGCAGCGGGACTAGCGGGAGGGACACAGATACGCAGTATTTT
CASSGTSGRDTDTQYF
>NA|TRBV5-3|NA|TRBJ2-7
TGTGCCAGAAGCTTGAAACTTTTCTACGAGCAGTACTTC
CARSLKLFYEQYF
>TRBD1|TRBV15|NA|TRBJ2-4
TGTGCCACCAGCCCCCGGACAGGGGGGGCCAAAAACATTCAGTACTTC
CATSPRTGGAKNIQYF
>NA|TRBV28|NA|TRBJ2-5
TGTGCCAGCAGTTTTCTGTCAGAGGATAGGGAGACCCAGTACTTC
CASSFLSEDRETQYF